This TCR beta chain was recovered during a study of blood T cell repertoires in COVID-19. Study at large: Both acute and convalescent COVID-19 samples were obtained from the United States, Italy and Spain. PBMCs, B-cell-depleted T cells, or T cells provided the cDNA or gDNA that made up the material.

In germline, CDR1 is SEHNR, CDR2 FQNEAQ (reference sequence). CDR3 length: 13 amino acids. V was shortened by 5 bases and J by 4 bases, with 11 bases between the two germline ends. Per the original data handling: Reference gene primer amplification gave estimated nucleated cell counts. Data came from immunoSEQ multiplex PCR; TCRdb stores just in-frame clones and leaves some out. V and J calls and clone size are given by that table; D and trimming were obtained from the DNA. This sample has about 160,000 clones, with approximately 85% found just once. This clone was found once. J is TRBJ1-1 and V is TRBV7-9; no clear D. This TCR came from a man aged 35 to 55 with acute or convalescent COVID-19. Sequencing was carried out using peripheral blood. CDR3 protein: CASSQTTGTEAFF. The CDR3 DNA is TGTGCCAGCAGCCAAACCACGGGCACTGAAGCTTTCTTT. Complete variable domain (other parts from reference TRBV7-9 and TRBJ1-1): DTGVSQNPRHKITKRGQNVTFRCDPISEHNRLYWYRQTLGQGPEFLTYFQNEAQLEKSRLLSDRFSAERPKGSFSTLEIQRTEQGDSAMYLCASSQTTGTEAFFGQGTRLTVV.